There are a few counts of the clone carrying this T cell receptor beta chain. What it binds is not known. The germline V gene has CDR1 SQVTM and CDR2 ANQGSEA. With 0 bases removed from V and 2 bases from J, the gap between germline ends came to 14 bases. The CDR3 contains 15 residues. The PCR used 60 Vbeta and 13 Jbeta primers. Sequencing was performed with immunoSEQ multiplex PCR; in TCRdb, only in-frame clones are kept and a portion is missing. The sample lists roughly 120,000 clones; about 79% were seen once. This specimen belongs to a study of cytomegalovirus exposure and HLA in healthy donors. Study summary: Researchers found that less than 90% of some 400 genotyped donors fell within the Caucasian-associated ancestry cluster. General observations from the study: Some TCR beta chains (around 160 of them) were listed as cytomegalovirus-associated.

Each donor's status was that of a healthy bone marrow donor. The source of this sequence is a woman under 30 in good health and CMV-seropositive. What was sequenced was PBMCs. This chain connects TRBV29-1 to TRBJ2-7; maybe TRBD1 (6 bases). The CDR3 region is CSVEDDRTGTYEQYF. The CDR3 DNA is TGCAGCGTTGAAGACGACAGGACGGGAACCTACGAGCAGTACTTC.